This is a list of T cell receptor beta chains from one sample in a study of T cell repertoires in ileal Crohn's disease. Some clones are missing from TCRdb's copy, which holds only in-frame ones; the method was immunoSEQ multiplex PCR. The table shows approximately 3,500 clones, with more than 65% occurring only once. The source material was ileal tissue. The receptors derive from an adult with Crohn's disease. Both conserved end residues are part of each CDR3. The D gene is left open where the match is weak. Some rows mark clone size as missing; the rest say once, few, many or name a class of expanded clone.

v_call	j_call	d_call	clone_size	cdr3_nt	cdr3_aa
TRBV5-6	TRBJ2-1	TRBD1	NA	TGTGCCAGCAGCTTGGGGGACAGGAATGAGCAGTTCTTC	CASSLGDRNEQFF
TRBV6-1	TRBJ2-7	TRBD1	NA	TGTGCCAGCAGTACGGGACAGGTTAGCTCCTACGAGCAGTACTTC	CASSTGQVSSYEQYF
TRBV7-9	TRBJ1-6	TRBD1	NA	TGTGCCACCCGCCGGACAGGGTCTAATTCACCCCTCCACTTT	CATRRTGSNSPLHF
TRBV9	TRBJ2-5	NA	NA	TGTGCCAGCAGCTTCCCGAGGGAGACCCAGTACTTC	CASSFPRETQYF
TRBV10-1	TRBJ2-7	NA	NA	TGCGCCAGCAGTGGTAGACATTCCGGCCCCTACGAGCAGTACTTC	CASSGRHSGPYEQYF
TRBV5-6	TRBJ2-5	TRBD1	NA	TGTGCCAGCAGCTACATAATCCGGGACAGGGGTATACAAGAGACCCAGTACTTC	CASSYIIRDRGIQETQYF
TRBV6-5	TRBJ1-2	NA	few	TGTGCCAGCACCCAGGACCGACTCGGGAGGGGCTACACCTTC	CASTQDRLGRGYTF
TRBV15	TRBJ1-5	NA	NA	TGTGCCACCAGCAGAGACCCTGGCAGCAATCAGCCCCAGCATTTT	CATSRDPGSNQPQHF
TRBV2	TRBJ2-7	TRBD2	few	TGTGCCAGCAGTGAATTGCTAGCGGGTAGAGGGGAGCAGTACTTC	CASSELLAGRGEQYF
TRBV18	TRBJ2-5	NA	NA	TGTGCCAGCTCACCGCAAAAGAGTCAAGAGACCCAGTACTTC	CASSPQKSQETQYF
TRBV10-1	TRBJ2-3	NA	once	TGCGCCAGCAGCCAAGCGTTGAGCACAGATACGCAGTATTTT	CASSQALSTDTQYF
TRBV4-1	TRBJ1-2	NA	NA	TGCGCCAGCAGCCAAGGGGCCGCGGGGTATGGCTACACCTTC	CASSQGAAGYGYTF
TRBV15	TRBJ2-1	TRBD2	NA	TGTGCCACCACCCTCTCTAGCGGGAGGGCCAATGAGCAGTTCTTC	CATTLSSGRANEQFF
TRBV11-3	TRBJ2-1	TRBD2	once	TGTGCCAGCAGCCCTTCTAGCGGGTCCTACAATGAGCAGTTCTTC	CASSPSSGSYNEQFF
TRBV5-6	TRBJ2-1	NA	NA	TGTGCCAGCAGCTTGTTCCCGAGCTCCTACAATGAGCAGTTCTTC	CASSLFPSSYNEQFF
TRBV9	TRBJ2-5	NA	NA	TGTGCCAGCAGCTCCAAAGGAGGGGCGGGTCAAGAGACCCAGTACTTC	CASSSKGGAGQETQYF
TRBV5-6	TRBJ2-1	TRBD1	NA	TGTGCCAGCAGCTTGTCAGCAGGGGGCGCCTACAATGAGCAGTTCTTC	CASSLSAGGAYNEQFF
TRBV4-1	TRBJ1-2	TRBD1	NA	TGCGCCAGCAGCCTGGGACAGGACTATGGCTACACCTTC	CASSLGQDYGYTF
TRBV2	TRBJ1-2	NA	NA	TGTGCCAGCAGTGAAGGGAGGATAGGAGGCTACACCTTC	CASSEGRIGGYTF
TRBV6-4	TRBJ2-1	TRBD1	NA	TGTGCCAGCAGCCCCGGGACAGATTACAATGAGCAGTTCTTC	CASSPGTDYNEQFF
TRBV7-2	TRBJ2-1	NA	NA	TGTGCCAGCAGCGGCCAGACAGCGCTCTTAAAGCAGTTCTTC	CASSGQTALLKQFF
TRBV19	TRBJ2-7	NA	NA	TGTGCCAGTAGTAGTGGGTGGAGCTCCTACGAGCAGTACTTC	CASSSGWSSYEQYF
TRBV11-3	TRBJ1-3	NA	NA	TGTGCCAGCAGCCTCTCACAGGGAAGCTCTGGAAACACCATATATTTT	CASSLSQGSSGNTIYF
TRBV2	TRBJ2-7	TRBD1	few	TGTGCCAGCAGTGAGACAGGGCTCAGCTCCTACGAGCAGTACTTC	CASSETGLSSYEQYF
TRBV7-3	TRBJ2-1	NA	few	TGTGCCAGCAGCTTGATGGGCCCCGCCTGGGAGCAGTTCTTC	CASSLMGPAWEQFF
TRBV11-3	TRBJ2-2	TRBD2	NA	TGTGCCAGCAGCTTAGTGGGGGGGGCGAACACCGGGGAGCTGTTTTTT	CASSLVGGANTGELFF
TRBV6-1	TRBJ1-1	NA	NA	TGTGCCAGCAGTGAAGCCTGGGGGGGTAACACTGAAGCTTTCTTT	CASSEAWGGNTEAFF
TRBV9	TRBJ2-1	NA	once	TGTGCCAGCAGCGGAGGAAGGGGGAGCTACAATGAGCAGTTCTTC	CASSGGRGSYNEQFF
TRBV7-8	TRBJ2-7	NA	NA	TGTGCCAGCAGCTTAGGGGCGGGTCCCGCCTACGAGCAGTACTTC	CASSLGAGPAYEQYF
TRBV2	TRBJ2-5	NA	NA	TGTGCCAGCAGGCCGGGGGAGACCCAGTACTTC	CASRPGETQYF
TRBV10-1	TRBJ2-3	TRBD2	NA	TGCGCCAGCAGTGAGGTGCGGGAGGGCACAGATACGCAGTATTTT	CASSEVREGTDTQYF
TRBV2	TRBJ2-3	TRBD2	NA	TGTGCCAGCGGCCCGGGACTAGCGGGGGGTACAGATACGCAGTATTTT	CASGPGLAGGTDTQYF
TRBV2	TRBJ2-3	TRBD2	NA	TGTGCCAGCAGCAGACTAGCGGGGGGGCGTGGAGATACGCAGTATTTT	CASSRLAGGRGDTQYF
TRBV9	TRBJ1-1	NA	NA	TGTGCCAGCAGCGTAAACGGGGGGGGAGGGAACACTGAAGCTTTCTTT	CASSVNGGGGNTEAFF
TRBV4-1	TRBJ2-1	TRBD2	NA	TGCGCCAGCAGCCAGGGACGCGGGGGGCGCTACAATGAGCAGTTCTTC	CASSQGRGGRYNEQFF
TRBV21-1	TRBJ2-3	NA	NA	TGTGCCACCCTAAGTGGGGTAGGGCCGGGAGGAACAGATACGCAGTATTTT	CATLSGVGPGGTDTQYF
TRBV7-9	TRBJ2-3	TRBD2	NA	TGTGCCAGCAGCTTAACCGGGACTAGCGGTATGTCAGATACGCAGTATTTT	CASSLTGTSGMSDTQYF
TRBV25-1	TRBJ1-2	NA	NA	TGTGCCAGCAGTGGGGTACAGAGCTATGGCTACACCTTC	CASSGVQSYGYTF
TRBV7-8	TRBJ2-1	NA	NA	TGTGCCAGCTCTGGCCCTGGGTCGGGCAATGAGCAGTTCTTC	CASSGPGSGNEQFF
TRBV15	TRBJ2-1	TRBD2	NA	TGTGCCACCAGCAGAGTGGCTAGCGGGAGGTTCTACAATGAGCAGTTCTTC	CATSRVASGRFYNEQFF
TRBV2	TRBJ1-1	NA	few	TGTGCCAACAGGGAGGGTTGGGGGGGCACTGAAGCTTTCTTT	CANREGWGGTEAFF
TRBV27	TRBJ1-2	NA	NA	TGTGCCAGCAGTTTTCGGGAGACCATACTTAGTGGTGGCTACACCTTC	CASSFRETILSGGYTF
TRBV4-3	TRBJ1-2	TRBD1	NA	TGCGCCAGCAACCAAGAGACAGGGGGGGCCTACTATGGCTACACCTTC	CASNQETGGAYYGYTF
TRBV4-3	TRBJ1-1	NA	NA	TGCGCCAGCAGCCAGAACCACAGGGTCCCCACTGAAGCTTTCTTT	CASSQNHRVPTEAFF
TRBV4-1	TRBJ2-1	NA	NA	TGCGCCAGCAGCCAAGAAGGTGGGGCTACAGCTGAGCAGTTCTTC	CASSQEGGATAEQFF
TRBV5-5	TRBJ2-3	TRBD2	NA	TGTGCCAGCAGCTTCTTAGCGGGGGGGAGCACAGATACGCAGTATTTT	CASSFLAGGSTDTQYF
TRBV6-6	TRBJ2-1	TRBD2	NA	TGTGCCAGCGACTGGCGGGGGGGCAATGAGCAGTTCTTC	CASDWRGGNEQFF
TRBV5-6	TRBJ2-5	TRBD2	NA	TGTGCCAGCAGCTGGCTAGCGGGAGGGTGGCAGACCCAGTACTTC	CASSWLAGGWQTQYF
TRBV27	TRBJ1-2	TRBD1	NA	TGTGCCAGCAGGATACAGGGGGCGGGGGGTAACTATGGCTACACCTTC	CASRIQGAGGNYGYTF
TRBV7-9	TRBJ1-1	TRBD1	few	TGTGCCAGCAGCTACCCGGACAGGGGTTTGAACACTGAAGCTTTCTTT	CASSYPDRGLNTEAFF
TRBV7-9	TRBJ1-2	TRBD1	once	TGTGCCAGCAGCTGGGGAATGAACAGGGGGCTTGGCTACACCTTC	CASSWGMNRGLGYTF
TRBV30	TRBJ1-1	TRBD1	NA	TGTGCCTGGATTGACAGGGCGAGCACTGAAGCTTTCTTT	CAWIDRASTEAFF
TRBV19	TRBJ2-1	NA	NA	TGTGCCAGTAGTATAGAACTATCCGTATACAATGAGCAGTTCTTC	CASSIELSVYNEQFF
TRBV5-3	TRBJ1-3	NA	NA	TGTGCCAGAAGCTTGTGCCCAGGGCCTGGAAACACCATATATTTT	CARSLCPGPGNTIYF
TRBV7-8	TRBJ2-7	TRBD2	NA	TGTGCCAGCAGCTTAGGGGCCGGGACTAGACCTTTCTACGAGCAGTACTTC	CASSLGAGTRPFYEQYF
TRBV19	TRBJ1-3	TRBD1	large	TGTGCCAGTAGCACCGACAGGGGAAGAGGAAACACCATATATTTT	CASSTDRGRGNTIYF
TRBV5-6	TRBJ1-2	NA	NA	TGTGCCAGCAGCATGTGGAGTGAGGTCTATGGCTACACCTTC	CASSMWSEVYGYTF
TRBV7-6	TRBJ2-1	NA	NA	TGTGCCAGCAGCCCGGCCGGGAATGAGCAGTTCTTC	CASSPAGNEQFF
TRBV18	TRBJ1-3	NA	few	TGTGCCAGCTCACCCACCAGCTCTGGAAACACCATATATTTT	CASSPTSSGNTIYF